A selection of T cell receptor beta chains follows, all from one sample in a study of blood T cell repertoires in COVID-19. Data came from immunoSEQ multiplex PCR; TCRdb stores just in-frame clones and leaves some out. The sample yields under 250,000 clones, 84% seen once. Sequencing was performed on peripheral blood. The source of these receptors is a woman in her 40s who had recovered from COVID-19. Each CDR3 is given without its conserved first and last residue. D genes are given only for firm matches.

. | TRBV30 | AWSVRRGTDTQY
. | TRBV7-8 | ASSQWATTNEKLF
TRBD2 | TRBV11-2 | ASSPKNGDYGDTDTQY
TRBD1 | TRBV19 | ASRKGQGDYGYT
. | TRBV5-1 | ASSPPTENEQF
TRBD1 | TRBV19 | ASSTSTGGSYEQY
TRBD1 | TRBV15 | ATSRDQGAEKLF
TRBD1 | TRBV5-6 | AGHRQGANEKLF
TRBD1 | TRBV6-1 | ASSEWPYRGSYEQY
. | TRBV5-4 | ASSLPGVLDYEQY
TRBD1 | TRBV2 | AVIRDSNYEQY
TRBD1 | TRBV27 | ASSKWTGGYTEAF
. | TRBV5-1 | ASSLGSAAPYEQY
. | TRBV5-1 | ASSSRGTNYGYT
TRBD1 | TRBV6-5 | ASSLGQGTIYEQY
TRBD2 | TRBV15 | ATSRDPASGAGELF
TRBD1 | TRBV7-9 | ASKQGQANTEAF
TRBD1 | TRBV4-1 | ASSQPRDRAYEQY
TRBD1 | TRBV5-1 | ASSLRTGGYNEQF
. | TRBV7-8 | ASSDTFYGYT
TRBD1 | TRBV6-5 | ASNSRGTAVRGYT
. | TRBV5-1 | ASSWGHLLGGYT
. | TRBV6-4 | ASSEEAGRLGYT
. | TRBV4-1 | ASSQGQTNQPQH
TRBD1 | TRBV6-6 | ASSFPGQGKDQPQH
. | TRBV5-4 | ASSSREYQETQY
TRBD1 | TRBV27 | ASSSGGAGTEAF
. | TRBV7-9 | ASSLEGRQPQH
TRBD2 | TRBV11-3 | ASSPGLYGGNEQF
. | TRBV6-1 | ASSESWGAEAF
TRBD2 | TRBV30 | ASTSGQGETQY
TRBD2 | TRBV3-1/TRBV3-2 | ASSPRTSGGVEQF